This entry is about one TCR beta chain. This entry is derived from a study of blood T cell repertoires in COVID-19. Study summary: Samples of COVID-19 (acute and convalescent) were obtained from the United States, Italy and Spain. The analysed material was cDNA or gDNA that came from T cells, B-cell-depleted T cells, or PBMCs.

V lost 5 bases and J lost 4, with 14 bases in between. CDR3 length: 14 amino acids. Germline V lookup: CDR1 SGHVS, CDR2 FNYEAQ. Study processing details: Amplification from reference gene primers served as the basis for estimated nucleated cell counts. Repertoires were generated with immunoSEQ multiplex PCR, while TCRdb's copy carries only in-frame clones and drops some. D and trimming were read from the DNA, whereas the V and J calls and clone size are those reported in that table. The sample consists of approximately 270,000 clones, around 86% of them appearing once. The TCR originated in a man in his forties or fifties with acute or convalescent COVID-19. The source material was peripheral blood. The chain couples TRBV7-6 to TRBJ1-1; the D gene is possibly TRBD1 (6 bases). The CDR3 sequence is CASSPRVGGTEAFF. As DNA, the CDR3 is TGTGCCAGCAGCCCTAGGGTAGGGGGCACTGAAGCTTTCTTT.